The next 23 T cell receptor beta chains were all read from a single sample in a study of cytomegalovirus exposure and HLA in healthy donors. The PCR was carried out with 60 Vbeta primers and 13 Jbeta primers. TCRdb's copy holds only in-frame clones and misses some; the assay was immunoSEQ multiplex PCR. Recorded here are approximately 120,000 clones; the top ten clones represent approximately 2%. Sequencing was carried out using PBMCs. The receptors come from a man aged 40-55 years in good health and CMV-seronegative.

The V gene is TRBV5-1, the J gene TRBJ2-3, with 9 bases identical to TRBD2. The CDR3 runs to 17 residues. Trimming cost V 4 bases and J 6 bases; bases outside gene matches: 15. Germline V lookup: CDR1 SGHRS, CDR2 YFSETQ. CDR3 nucleotide sequence: TGCGCCAGCAGCAAGATACTACCTAGCGGGACCGGGGATACGCAGTATTTT. Its translation is CASSKILPSGTGDTQYF.

This rearrangement joins TRBV7-8 to TRBJ2-1, with D perhaps matching TRBD2 (5 bases). With 5 bases removed from V and 8 bases from J, the gap between germline ends came to 13 bases. The CDR3 length is 13 residues. Germline CDR1 reads SGHVS; CDR2 reads FQNEAQ. CDR3 DNA sequence: TGTGCCAGCAGCCCATCGGGGTTCGATGAGCAGTTCTTC. It codes for CASSPSGFDEQFF.

The V and J genes are TRBV11-3 and TRBJ2-1; D might be TRBD2 (7 bases). Germline values: CDR1 SGHNT, CDR2 YENEEA. The CDR3 sequence is 15 residues long. V lost 5 bases to trimming and J lost 3 bases, with 14 bases between them. CDR3 region: CASSPRGAGYNEQFF. CDR3 sequence (DNA): TGTGCCAGCAGCCCTCGGGGGGCAGGCTACAATGAGCAGTTCTTC.

The chain is built from TRBV7-2 and TRBJ2-2; 11 bases match TRBD2. The CDR3 totals 18 residues. The trim removed 2 bases at V and 1 base at J, leaving 6 bases unmatched. Germline CDR1 and CDR2: SGHTA and FQGNSA. The CDR3 DNA sequence: TGTGCCAGCAGCTTACGCGGGACTAGCGGATTGAACACCGGGGAGCTGTTTTTT. Its translation: CASSLRGTSGLNTGELFF. Based on the CDR3 plus reference TRBV7-2 and TRBJ2-2, the full variable domain is GAGVSQSPSNKVTEKGKDVELRCDPISGHTALYWYRQSLGQGLEFLIYFQGNSAPDKSGLPSDRFSAERTGGSVSTLTIQRTQQEDSAVYLCASSLRGTSGLNTGELFFGEGSRLTVL.

The rearrangement joins TRBV9 to TRBJ1-2; D unclear. Germline CDR1 SGDLS, CDR2 YYNGEE. V shed 0 bases and J shed 4 bases, with 16 bases lying between them. The CDR3 is made up of 16 amino acids. The CDR3 DNA reads TGTGCCAGCAGCGTAGGAGGAGACGCCTTTGCCTATGGCTACACCTTC. Amino acid sequence: CASSVGGDAFAYGYTF.

The chain couples TRBV28 to TRBJ2-7, with D hard to call. The germline gives CDR1 MDHEN, CDR2 SYDVKM. The ends were cut back, 5 bases at V and 5 bases at J, with 10 bases in the middle. This CDR3 is 12 amino acids long. This chain's CDR3 is CASSPPSHEQYF. Here the CDR3 DNA reads TGTGCCAGCAGTCCCCCCTCTCACGAGCAGTACTTC.

V is TRBV5-6 and J is TRBJ1-1, with a tentative D call TRBD1 (6 bases). V was pared by 3 bases and J by 4 bases, with 13 bases between. The germline CDR1 and CDR2 sequences are SGHDT and YYEEEE. The CDR3 covers 14 residues. The CDR3 reads CASSYRVRITEAFF. For the CDR3, the DNA is TGTGCCAGCAGCTACAGGGTCCGGATCACTGAAGCTTTCTTT.

This sequence joins TRBV10-2 and TRBJ2-2, with 10 bases matching TRBD2. Germline trimming cut 6 bases from V and 6 bases from J; bases unmatched to any gene: 13. Germline CDR1 reads WSHSY; CDR2 reads SAAADI. This CDR3 contains 17 residues. This CDR3 is CASSRKPGTSDPGELFF. CDR3 coding DNA: TGCGCCAGCAGCCGAAAGCCCGGGACTAGCGATCCCGGGGAGCTGTTTTTT.

The V and J genes are TRBV7-9 and TRBJ2-7; TRBD2 matches 9 bases. CDR1 SEHNR and CDR2 FQNEAQ come from the germline V gene (reference sequence). After removal of 5 bases from V and 6 bases from J, the junction contained 11 bases not matched to a gene. CDR3 length: 15 residues. The CDR3 region is CASSLGWTSVSEQYF. As DNA, the CDR3 is TGTGCCAGCAGCCTAGGGTGGACTAGCGTCAGCGAGCAGTACTTC.

The chain combines TRBV6-5 with TRBJ2-7; 12 bases fit TRBD2. V lost 9 bases and J lost 1; bases outside the gene matches: 4. The germline CDR1 and CDR2 sequences are MNHEY and SVGAGI. CDR3 size: 14 residues. CDR3 coding DNA: TGTGCCAGTACTGGGACTAGCGGGTCCTACGAGCAGTACTTC. Translated, it gives CASTGTSGSYEQYF.

The genes are TRBV7-9 and TRBJ2-6; D gene uncertain. V was trimmed by 3 bases and J by 1 base, leaving 10 bases between them. CDR1 and CDR2 (germline): SEHNR, FQNEAQ (reference sequence). The CDR3 is 16 amino acids. In DNA, the CDR3 is TGTGCCAGCAGCTTTAGTGGTACGTCTGGGGCCAACGTCCTGACTTTC. Translated: CASSFSGTSGANVLTF.

The chain recombines TRBV7-6 with TRBJ2-7; D remains ambiguous. CDR1 SGHVS and CDR2 FNYEAQ come from the germline V gene. The CDR3 is 13 amino acids. V was cut by 5 bases and J by 4 bases, with 12 bases left in between. The CDR3 DNA follows: TGTGCCAGCAGCCAAACTTCGGGTTACGAGCAGTACTTC. Residues: CASSQTSGYEQYF.

The V call is TRBV6-5, the J call TRBJ1-2, with a tentative D call TRBD1 (6 bases). The CDR3 totals 14 residues. Per germline, CDR1 MNHEY and CDR2 SVGAGI. Trimming removed 6 bases at V and 8 bases at J, with 19 bases between. CDR3 sequence reads: CASRTTGLFGGYTF. For the CDR3, the DNA is TGTGCCAGCAGAACAACAGGGTTATTCGGAGGCTACACCTTC.

V is TRBV2 and J is TRBJ1-5, with 10 bases matching TRBD1. V dropped 4 bases and J dropped 2; count of bases not matched to a gene: 5. Germline-derived CDR1 and CDR2 are SNHLY and FYNNEI. This CDR3 has 16 residues. CDR3 amino acids: CASSATGGTGNQPQHF. For the CDR3, the DNA is TGTGCCAGCAGTGCGACAGGGGGCACGGGCAATCAGCCCCAGCATTTT.

V and J are TRBV2 and TRBJ2-7, with TRBD1 identical over 9 bases. The CDR3 length is 15 residues. Germline CDR1 and CDR2: SNHLY and FYNNEI. The J segment lost 7 bases and the V segment lost 4 bases, leaving 11 bases of the junction unmatched. The CDR3 here is CASSVLGQGIGEQYF. CDR3 coding DNA: TGTGCCAGCAGTGTACTGGGACAGGGCATAGGGGAGCAGTACTTC.

This chain uses TRBV10-3 with TRBJ2-1, with TRBD2 identical over 7 bases. The V segment lost 5 bases and the J segment 7 bases; nucleotides outside the gene matches: 2. The germline gives CDR1 ENHRY, CDR2 SYGVKD. The CDR3 spans 12 residues. The CDR3 sequence is CAISPGRNEQFF. CDR3 in DNA: TGTGCCATCAGTCCCGGGAGGAATGAGCAGTTCTTC.

The chain carries TRBV28 and TRBJ2-3; TRBD1 agrees at 9 bases. The CDR3 extends over 15 amino acids. The germline gives CDR1 MDHEN, CDR2 SYDVKM. Trimming cost V 6 bases and J 5 bases; bases outside gene matches: 9. CDR3 region: CASSLDRGDGDTQYF. For the CDR3, the DNA is TGTGCCAGCAGCCTAGACAGGGGGGATGGAGATACGCAGTATTTT.

V is TRBV30 and J is TRBJ2-2, with 12 bases matching TRBD2. The CDR3 loop spans 17 amino acids. Germline V gene data show CDR1 as GTSNPN and CDR2 as SVGIG (reference sequence). V shed 3 bases and J 3 bases; nucleotides not matched to a gene: 8. The DNA for the CDR3 is TGTGCCTGGAGCCCAGGCCTAGCGGGAGGGGACACCGGGGAGCTGTTTTTT. This gives the protein CAWSPGLAGGDTGELFF. The whole variable domain, filled in from reference TRBV30 and TRBJ2-2, reads SQTIHQWPATLVQPVGSPLSLECTVEGTSNPNLYWYRQAAGRGLQLLFYSVGIGQISSEVPQNLSASRPQDRQFILSSKKLLLSDSGFYLCAWSPGLAGGDTGELFFGEGSRLTVL.

This sequence joins TRBV29-1 and TRBJ1-1; 10 bases fit TRBD1. Germline assignment: CDR1 SQVTM and CDR2 ANQGSEA. The V segment lost 6 bases and the J segment 2 bases; nucleotides outside the gene matches: 3. This CDR3 region has 13 residues. This CDR3 is CSVQTGGNTEAFF. In DNA form, the CDR3 reads TGCAGCGTCCAGACAGGGGGCAACACTGAAGCTTTCTTT.

The chain carries TRBV7-2 and TRBJ2-1; D gene ambiguous. Germline lookup yields CDR1 SGHTA and CDR2 FQGNSA. The V end lost 1 base, the J end lost 3 bases, and 4 bases lay between the germline ends. The CDR3 has 13 amino acids. CDR3 protein: CASSLGSYNEQFF. CDR3 nucleotides: TGTGCCAGCAGCTTAGGCAGCTACAATGAGCAGTTCTTC. The whole variable domain, filled in from reference TRBV7-2 and TRBJ2-1, reads GAGVSQSPSNKVTEKGKDVELRCDPISGHTALYWYRQSLGQGLEFLIYFQGNSAPDKSGLPSDRFSAERTGGSVSTLTIQRTQQEDSAVYLCASSLGSYNEQFFGPGTRLTVL.

V usage is TRBV11-3 and J usage is TRBJ2-2, with D unclear. CDR1 is SGHNT and CDR2 is YENEEA in the germline V gene. The CDR3 is made up of 19 amino acids. V gave up 2 bases and J gave up 5 bases, with 24 bases separating them. The CDR3 coding sequence is TGTGCCAGCAGCTTATTCGGTGGCGGAGCCACGATTAAAACCGGGGAGCTGTTTTTT. Translation: CASSLFGGGATIKTGELFF. Full variable domain (missing parts from reference TRBV11-3 and TRBJ2-2): EAGVVQSPRYKIIEKKQPVAFWCNPISGHNTLYWYLQNLGQGPELLIRYENEEAVDDSQLPKDRFSAERLKGVDSTLKIQPAELGDSAVYLCASSLFGGGATIKTGELFFGEGSRLTVL.

The rearrangement links TRBV25-1 to TRBJ2-7, with TRBD1 identical over 7 bases. There are 13 residues in the CDR3. V was clipped by 5 bases and J by 4 bases; unmatched bases: 5. The germline V gene has CDR1 MGHDK and CDR2 SYGVNS. The CDR3 here is CASSYGTAYEQYF. The CDR3 region has the DNA TGTGCCAGCAGTTACGGGACAGCTTACGAGCAGTACTTC.

Measured by frequency, this clone is medium-sized (0.01 to 0.1%). This chain joins TRBV10-1 and TRBJ2-3; D is unclear. Germline assignment: CDR1 WNHNN and CDR2 SYGVQD (reference sequence). CDR3 length: 11 residues. Trimming removed 6 bases at V and 6 bases at J, with 7 bases between. For the CDR3, the DNA is TGCGCCAGCAGGACTGGGGATACGCAGTATTTT. This translates into CASRTGDTQYF.